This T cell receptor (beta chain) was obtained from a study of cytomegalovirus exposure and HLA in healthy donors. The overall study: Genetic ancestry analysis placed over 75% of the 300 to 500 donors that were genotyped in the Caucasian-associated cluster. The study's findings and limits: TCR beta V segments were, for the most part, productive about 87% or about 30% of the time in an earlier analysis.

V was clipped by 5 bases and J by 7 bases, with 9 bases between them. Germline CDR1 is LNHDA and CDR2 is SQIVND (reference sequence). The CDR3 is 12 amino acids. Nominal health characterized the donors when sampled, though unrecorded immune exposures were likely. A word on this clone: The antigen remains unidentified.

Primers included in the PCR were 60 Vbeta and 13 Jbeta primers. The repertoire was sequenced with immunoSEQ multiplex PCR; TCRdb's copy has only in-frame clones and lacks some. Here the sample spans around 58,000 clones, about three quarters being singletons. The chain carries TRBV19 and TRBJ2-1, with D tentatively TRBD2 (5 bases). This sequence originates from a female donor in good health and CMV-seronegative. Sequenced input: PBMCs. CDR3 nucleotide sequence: TGTGCCAGTAGTTCACTAGGTAATGAGCAGTTCTTC. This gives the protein CASSSLGNEQFF.